These 25 T cell receptor beta chains share one sample of origin, sequenced in a study of CD8 T cells in Susac syndrome. Reverse transcription of about 0.5 to 1 ug RNA used random hexamers. Via MiXCR, TCRdb re-called the immunoSEQ multiplex PCR reads, giving one row per CDR3 protein. Found here are more than 150,000 distinct CDR3 sequences, about 96% of them singletons; the top ten hold 0.095% to 0.15%. The source material was CD4+ T cells from PBMCs. All receptors come from a human donor with Susac syndrome.

This clonotype was detected once. The chain links TRBV6-5 to TRBJ2-1, with D possibly TRBD2 on 5 matching bases. Germline loops: CDR1 MNHEY, CDR2 SVGAGI. The CDR3 has 14 amino acids. Deletions cut 5 bases from V and 4 bases from J, with 12 bases between. CDR3 coding DNA: TGTGCCAGCAGTCCTTTCGGGGTTTACAATGAGCAGTTCTTC. Translated, it gives CASSPFGVYNEQFF.

The rearrangement uses TRBV6-6 and TRBJ2-1; 8 positions agree with TRBD2. The CDR3 runs 14 residues. V lost 5 bases to trimming and J lost 4 bases; unmatched junction nucleotides: 4. Germline V gene data show CDR1 as MNHNY and CDR2 as SVGAGI (reference sequence). DNA for the CDR3: TGTGCCAGCAGTAGCGGGAGTATATACAATGAGCAGTTCTTC. Residues: CASSSGSIYNEQFF.

The chain is built from TRBV7-2 and TRBJ1-2; possibly TRBD1 for D (6 bases). This CDR3 region has 14 residues. Trimming stripped 6 bases from V and 4 bases from J, with 15 bases between. Germline CDR1 reads SGHTA; CDR2 reads FQGNSA. In DNA form, the CDR3 reads TGTGCCAGCAGTTCAAACAGGGTAGCCTATGGCTACACCTTC. Encoded protein: CASSSNRVAYGYTF.

The V and J genes are TRBV28 and TRBJ2-4; 7 nucleotides line up with TRBD2. This CDR3 region has 17 residues. The V gene end was trimmed by 5 bases and the J gene end by 9 bases; junction bases not matched to a gene: 19. The germline V gene encodes CDR1 MDHEN and CDR2 SYDVKM. In nucleotides, the CDR3 is TGTGCCAGCAGTCCTCGGGGGAGACTAGCCCAGTTTGGCATTCAGTACTTC. Its translation is CASSPRGRLAQFGIQYF.

This rearrangement joins TRBV2 to TRBJ2-5; 7 positions match TRBD1. Germline CDR1 SNHLY, CDR2 FYNNEI. Trimming at V came to 6 bases and at J to 4 bases, leaving 5 bases not matched to a gene. The CDR3 loop spans 13 amino acids. CDR3 protein: CASRTGTPETQYF. The CDR3 DNA sequence: TGTGCCAGCAGGACAGGGACCCCAGAGACCCAGTACTTC.

The CDR3 sequence is CASSLDLTGTYEQYV. CDR3 bases: TGTGCCAGCAGCCTGGACCTGACAGGGACCTACGAGCAGTACGTC. V usage is TRBV7-2 and J usage is TRBJ2-7; 7 bases align to TRBD1. The ends lost 5 bases at V and 2 bases at J; junction bases unmatched: 9. The germline gives CDR1 SGHTA, CDR2 FQGNSA. The CDR3 has 15 amino acids.

The chain is built from TRBV4-3 and TRBJ2-1; tentative D call: TRBD2 (6 bases). The CDR3 is 15 residues long. V was trimmed by 3 bases and J by 10 bases, leaving 19 bases between them. CDR1 is LGHNA, CDR2 YSLEER, per germline. CDR3 coding DNA: TGCGCCAGCAGCCAGGACGAACGGGGACGGGGGGAGCAGTTCTTC. This gives the protein CASSQDERGRGEQFF.

This clonotype was found once. This rearrangement joins TRBV20-1 to TRBJ2-1; D remains unclear. The CDR3 covers 13 residues. The germline CDR1 and CDR2 sequences are DFQATT and SNEGSKA (reference sequence). The V and J ends lost 5 bases and 4 bases respectively, with 12 bases between them. The CDR3 DNA is TGCAGTGCTCCACCTTCTGGATACAATGAGCAGTTCTTC. Residues: CSAPPSGYNEQFF.

This clonotype was observed once. The chain employs TRBV7-3 and TRBJ2-2, with 9 positions matching TRBD2. The V segment lost 4 bases and the J segment 4 bases; nucleotides outside the gene matches: 1. The V gene's germline CDR1 is SGHTA and CDR2 FQGTGA. The CDR3 consists of 14 residues. DNA for the CDR3: TGTGCCAGCAGCTCACTAGCGGGCACCGGGGAGCTGTTTTTT. This encodes CASSSLAGTGELFF.

This clonotype is a singleton in its sample. This rearrangement joins TRBV25-1 to TRBJ1-2; D remains unclear. Germline lookup yields CDR1 MGHDK and CDR2 SYGVNS. Trimming left V 4 bases short and J 7 bases short, with 7 bases between. The CDR3 runs 11 residues. The CDR3 is CASSGPVGYTF. CDR3 DNA sequence: TGTGCCAGCAGTGGTCCAGTTGGCTACACCTTC.

This clonotype appeared once. The chain is built from TRBV2 and TRBJ1-6; D gene unclear. The CDR3 consists of 13 residues. With 4 bases removed from V and 3 bases from J, the gap between germline ends came to 4 bases. The germline V gene has CDR1 SNHLY and CDR2 FYNNEI. In nucleotides, the CDR3 is TGTGCCAGCAGTGCAGACTATAATTCACCCCTCCACTTT. It translates to CASSADYNSPLHF. Drawing the rest from reference TRBV2 and TRBJ1-6, the complete variable domain is EPEVTQTPSHQVTQMGQEVILRCVPISNHLYFYWYRQILGQKVEFLVSFYNNEISEKSEIFDDQFSVERPDGSNFTLKIRSTKLEDSAMYFCASSADYNSPLHFGNGTRLTVT.

V gene TRBV25-1 combines with J gene TRBJ2-5; 9 nucleotides agree with TRBD2. Trimming at V came to 6 bases and at J to 0 bases, leaving 11 bases not matched to a gene. The CDR3 runs to 17 residues. Germline loops: CDR1 MGHDK, CDR2 SYGVNS. CDR3 bases: TGTGCCAGCAGCCTAGCGGGGCTAGCGGGGTACCAAGAGACCCAGTACTTC. Protein product: CASSLAGLAGYQETQYF.

J is TRBJ1-5 and V is TRBV6-2 or TRBV6-3, with 8 bases matching TRBD1. CDR1 and CDR2 (germline): MNHEY, SVGEGT. The ends lost 2 bases at V and 3 bases at J; junction bases unmatched: 12. The CDR3 sequence is 18 residues long. The CDR3 region is CASSYGLTGDGDNQPQHF. The CDR3 DNA sequence: TGTGCCAGCAGTTACGGTCTGACAGGGGATGGGGACAATCAGCCCCAGCATTTT.

The chain carries TRBV30 and TRBJ2-5; TRBD2 matches 9 bases. The germline V gene encodes CDR1 GTSNPN and CDR2 SVGIG (reference sequence). Unmatched junction bases numbered 6, after V lost 0 bases and J lost 4 bases. The CDR3 is 15 amino acids. In nucleotides, the CDR3 is TGTGCCTGGAGTGTACTTAGCGGGAGTGGAGAGACCCAGTACTTC. Translated, it gives CAWSVLSGSGETQYF.

A single count supports this clonotype. The chain joins TRBV5-1 to TRBJ2-3; D is unresolved. CDR1 is SGHRS and CDR2 is YFSETQ in the germline V gene. V gave up 0 bases and J gave up 2 bases, with 10 bases separating them. The CDR3 is 15 amino acids. The CDR3 DNA sequence: TGCGCCAGCAGCTTGGGACCTACCCCCACAGATACGCAGTATTTT. Amino acid sequence: CASSLGPTPTDTQYF. The full variable domain, rest sourced from reference TRBV5-1 and TRBJ2-3, is KAGVTQTPRYLIKTRGQQVTLSCSPISGHRSVSWYQQTPGQGLQFLFEYFSETQRNKGNFPGRFSGRQFSNSRSEMNVSTLELGDSALYLCASSLGPTPTDTQYFGPGTRLTVL.

The chain recombines TRBV24-1 with TRBJ2-7; D perhaps matches TRBD1 (6 bases). CDR1 KGHDR and CDR2 SFDVKD come from the germline V gene. The V end lost 9 bases, the J end lost 3 bases, and 11 bases lay between the germline ends. CDR3 length equals 12 residues. The chain's CDR3 is CATAGDGYEQYF. CDR3 coding DNA: TGTGCCACCGCAGGGGATGGCTACGAGCAGTACTTC.

The CDR3: CASSFTNDRNYGYTF. CDR3 in DNA: TGTGCCAGCAGTTTTACCAATGACAGAAACTATGGCTACACCTTC. The chain uses TRBV5-4 and TRBJ1-2, with a weak D call TRBD1 (5 bases). Trimming stripped 5 bases from V and 2 bases from J, with 16 bases between. The CDR3 spans 15 residues. Looked up from germline, CDR1 is SGHNT and CDR2 is YYREEE (reference sequence).

The count of this clonotype is one. This chain joins TRBV19 and TRBJ2-5, with 8 nucleotides matching TRBD2. Losses at the gene ends were 6 bases for V and 0 bases for J; bases not matched to a gene: 6. This CDR3 has 15 residues. Per germline, CDR1 LNHDA and CDR2 SQIVND (reference sequence). The CDR3 region is CASSPSLADQETQYF. For the CDR3, the DNA is TGTGCCAGTAGCCCCTCACTAGCGGACCAAGAGACCCAGTACTTC.

This rearrangement joins TRBV20-1 to TRBJ2-3; the D is unclear. The length of the CDR3 is 13 residues. The germline V gene has CDR1 DFQATT and CDR2 SNEGSKA (reference sequence). Trimming pared 0 bases from V and 0 bases from J, leaving 4 bases between. The CDR3 sequence: CSARDSSTDTQYF. The CDR3 DNA reads TGCAGTGCTAGAGATAGTAGCACAGATACGCAGTATTTT.

The rearrangement links TRBV29-1 to TRBJ1-1, with 11 nucleotides matching TRBD1. The germline V gene has CDR1 SQVTM and CDR2 ANQGSEA. V shed 7 bases, J shed 4 bases, and the junction held 11 bases outside the gene matches. The CDR3 is made up of 15 amino acids. CDR3 sequence reads: CSAWTGGGSVTEAFF. CDR3 DNA sequence: TGCAGCGCATGGACAGGGGGCGGGTCGGTCACTGAAGCTTTCTTT.

The chain has TRBV6-5 and TRBJ2-5; no firm D call. V dropped 2 bases and J dropped 7 bases, with 11 bases sitting between them. The CDR3 spans 13 residues. Per germline, CDR1 MNHEY and CDR2 SVGAGI. CDR3 region: CASSYRSFRTQYF. CDR3 DNA: TGTGCCAGCAGTTACCGGAGTTTTCGGACCCAGTACTTC.

The chain couples TRBV6-5 to TRBJ2-3; TRBD2 matches at 7 bases. The germline CDR1 and CDR2 sequences are MNHEY and SVGAGI. This CDR3 comprises 12 residues. The V segment lost 7 bases and the J segment 9 bases; nucleotides outside the gene matches: 7. The CDR3 sequence: CASKRGSGTQYF. DNA for the CDR3: TGTGCCAGCAAGCGGGGTAGCGGGACGCAGTATTTT.

This chain connects TRBV7-9 to TRBJ1-6; D is uncertain. The CDR3 spans 14 residues. V shed 1 base and J shed 10 bases, with 11 bases lying between them. Per the germline V gene, CDR1 is SEHNR and CDR2 is FQNEAQ (reference sequence). CDR3 sequence: CASSLGPPESPLHF. The CDR3 bases are TGTGCCAGCAGCTTAGGCCCCCCGGAGTCACCCCTCCACTTT. Full variable domain (rest looked up from reference TRBV7-9 and TRBJ1-6): DTGVSQNPRHKITKRGQNVTFRCDPISEHNRLYWYRQTLGQGPEFLTYFQNEAQLEKSRLLSDRFSAERPKGSFSTLEIQRTEQGDSAMYLCASSLGPPESPLHFGNGTRLTVT.

This clonotype appeared a single time. The J gene is TRBJ2-7, the V gene TRBV2; D is possibly TRBD2 (6 bases). Germline CDR1 and CDR2: SNHLY and FYNNEI. V lost 6 bases, J lost 3 bases, and 12 bases lay in between. The length of the CDR3 is 13 residues. The CDR3 nucleotides are TGTGCCAGCAGAGGGACTTCCCGCTACGAGCAGTACGTC. This translates into CASRGTSRYEQYV.

The rearrangement links TRBV20-1 to TRBJ2-1, with 10 bases identical to TRBD2. Germline assignment: CDR1 DFQATT and CDR2 SNEGSKA (reference sequence). The V segment lost 5 bases and the J segment 3 bases; nucleotides outside the gene matches: 10. The CDR3 is 16 amino acids. The DNA for the CDR3 is TGCAGTGCTCCCCGGATAGCGGGAGGTTTCTACAATGAGCAGTTCTTC. Amino acid sequence: CSAPRIAGGFYNEQFF.